The T cell receptor beta chain under discussion was sequenced for a study of blood T cells in healthy people across ages. Combining a sample-barcoded 5' primer with a J-beta primer mix, a second PCR ran for roughly 6 to 11 cycles. TCRdb reprocessed the 5' RACE reads with MiXCR, giving one entry per CDR3 protein. This sample has roughly 1.9 million distinct CDR3 sequences; around 42% occur once, and the top ten carry 20% to 25%. The table lists this clonotype with a few counts. The CDR3 contains 13 residues. Germline V CDR1 and CDR2: SNHLY, FYNNEI. The V end was cut by 6 bases, the J end by 6 bases, with 13 bases between.

The genes are TRBV2 and TRBJ2-3; D is perhaps TRBD2 (6 bases). The sequenced sample consisted of blood. The TCR comes from a human donor in good health. CDR3 loop: CASSRLVADTQYF. CDR3 bases: TGTGCCAGCAGCAGACTAGTGGCGGATACGCAGTATTTT.